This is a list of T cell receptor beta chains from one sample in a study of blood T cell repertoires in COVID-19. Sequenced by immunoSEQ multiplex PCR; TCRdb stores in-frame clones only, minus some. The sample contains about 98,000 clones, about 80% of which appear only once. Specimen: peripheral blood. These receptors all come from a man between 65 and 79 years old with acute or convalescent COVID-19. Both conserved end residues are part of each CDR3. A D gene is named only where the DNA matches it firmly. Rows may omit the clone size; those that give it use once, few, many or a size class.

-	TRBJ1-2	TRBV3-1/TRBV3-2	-	CASSQDVATYGYTF	TGTGCCAGCAGCCAAGATGTAGCCACCTATGGCTACACCTTC
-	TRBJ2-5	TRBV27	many	CASSSYTGSETQYF	TGTGCCAGCAGTTCCTATACAGGGTCCGAGACCCAGTACTTC
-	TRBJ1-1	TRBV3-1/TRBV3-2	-	CASSQEGITEAFF	TGTGCCAGCAGCCAGGAGGGGATCACTGAAGCTTTCTTT
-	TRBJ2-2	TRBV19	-	CASRVVSGDTGELFF	TGTGCCAGTAGGGTCGTCTCGGGGGACACCGGGGAGCTGTTTTTT
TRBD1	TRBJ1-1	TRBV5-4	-	CASSPNGKNRGTEAFF	TGTGCCAGCAGCCCGAATGGTAAGAACAGGGGGACTGAAGCTTTCTTT
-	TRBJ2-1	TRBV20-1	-	CSARLRSEQFF	TGCAGTGCTAGACTCAGAAGTGAGCAGTTCTTC
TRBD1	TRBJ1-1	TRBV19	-	CASTEVWTGYTEAFF	TGTGCCAGTACCGAGGTTTGGACAGGGTACACTGAAGCTTTCTTT
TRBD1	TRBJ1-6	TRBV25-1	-	CASSQGQGYSPLHF	TGTGCCAGCAGCCAGGGACAGGGGTACTCACCCCTCCACTTT
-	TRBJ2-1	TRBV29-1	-	CSVGWGSNEQFF	TGCAGCGTTGGATGGGGCAGCAATGAGCAGTTCTTC
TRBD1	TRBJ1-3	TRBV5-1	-	CASTTGQGLGNTIYF	TGCGCCAGCACAACGGGACAGGGGCTCGGAAACACCATATATTTT
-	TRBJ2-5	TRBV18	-	CASSPNRQETQYF	TGTGCCAGCTCACCCAACAGACAAGAGACCCAGTACTTC
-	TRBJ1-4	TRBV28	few	CASGLQGTNEKLFF	TGTGCCAGCGGACTCCAGGGGACTAATGAAAAACTGTTTTTT
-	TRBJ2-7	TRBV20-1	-	CSASMGAGFRSYEQYF	TGCAGTGCTAGTATGGGGGCGGGTTTCCGCTCCTACGAGCAGTACTTC
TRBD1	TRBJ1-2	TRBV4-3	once	CASSQDQARGYYGYTF	TGCGCCAGCAGCCAAGATCAGGCCAGGGGGTACTATGGCTACACCTTC
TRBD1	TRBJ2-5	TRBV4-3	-	CASSQVRGETQYF	TGCGCCAGCAGCCAAGTCAGGGGGGAGACCCAGTACTTC
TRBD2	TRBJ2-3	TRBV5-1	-	CASSRGLAGPTDTQYF	TGCGCCAGCAGCCGGGGACTAGCGGGCCCCACAGATACGCAGTATTTT
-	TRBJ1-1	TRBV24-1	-	CATSDWTSWFF	TGTGCCACCAGTGATTGGACAAGCTGGTTCTTT
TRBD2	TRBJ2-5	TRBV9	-	CASSVNAPTSGLTETQYF	TGTGCCAGCAGCGTCAACGCCCCGACTAGCGGCTTAACTGAGACCCAGTACTTC
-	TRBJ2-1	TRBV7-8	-	CASSLALAHNEQFF	TGTGCCAGCAGCTTAGCCCTAGCTCACAATGAGCAGTTCTTC
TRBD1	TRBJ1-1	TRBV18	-	CASSPTGTGTEAFF	TGTGCCAGCTCACCGACAGGGACTGGCACTGAAGCTTTCTTT
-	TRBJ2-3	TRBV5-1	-	CASSFFWGTRRVLLDTQYF	TGCGCCAGCAGCTTTTTTTGGGGAACTAGAAGGGTTCTTCTTGATACGCAGTATTTT
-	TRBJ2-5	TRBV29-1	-	CSVDTDSTHETQYF	TGCAGCGTTGATACCGACAGTACCCACGAGACCCAGTACTTC
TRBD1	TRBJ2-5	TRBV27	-	CASSIQGIGETQYF	TGTGCCAGCAGTATACAGGGGATAGGAGAGACCCAGTACTTC
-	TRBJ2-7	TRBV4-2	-	CASSQDKLYEQYF	TGTGCCAGCAGCCAAGACAAGCTCTACGAGCAGTACTTC
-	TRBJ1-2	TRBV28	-	CASSLPRQANSNYGYTF	TGTGCCAGCAGTTTACCCCGACAGGCGAACTCTAACTATGGCTACACCTTC
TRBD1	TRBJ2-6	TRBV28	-	CASREQGAGANVLTF	TGTGCCAGCAGGGAGCAGGGGGCTGGGGCCAACGTCCTGACTTTC
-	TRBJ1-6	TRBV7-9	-	CASSLDPAGSPLHF	TGTGCCAGCAGCCTCGACCCAGCAGGTTCACCCCTCCACTTT
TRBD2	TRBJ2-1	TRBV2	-	CASKRLAGGEEQFF	TGTGCCAGCAAACGCCTAGCGGGAGGGGAGGAGCAGTTCTTC
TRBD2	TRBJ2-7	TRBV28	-	CASRPSGASSYEQYF	TGTGCCAGCAGGCCTAGCGGGGCTAGCTCCTACGAGCAGTACTTC
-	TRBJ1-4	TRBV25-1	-	CASSDREEGEKLFF	TGTGCCAGCAGTGACAGGGAGGAAGGTGAAAAACTGTTTTTT